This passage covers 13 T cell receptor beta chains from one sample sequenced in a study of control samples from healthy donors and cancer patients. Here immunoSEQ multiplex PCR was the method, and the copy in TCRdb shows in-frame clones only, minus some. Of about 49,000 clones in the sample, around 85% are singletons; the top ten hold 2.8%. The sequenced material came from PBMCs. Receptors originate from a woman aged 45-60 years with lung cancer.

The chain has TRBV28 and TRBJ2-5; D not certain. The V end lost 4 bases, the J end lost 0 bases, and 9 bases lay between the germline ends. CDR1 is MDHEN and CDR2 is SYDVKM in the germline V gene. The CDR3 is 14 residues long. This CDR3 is CASSSRSDQETQYF. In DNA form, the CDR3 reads TGTGCCAGCAGTTCCCGCTCCGACCAAGAGACCCAGTACTTC. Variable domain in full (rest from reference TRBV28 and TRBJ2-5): DVKVTQSSRYLVKRTGEKVFLECVQDMDHENMFWYRQDPGLGLRLIYFSYDVKMKEKGDIPEGYSVSREKKERFSLILESASTNQTSMYLCASSSRSDQETQYFGPGTRLLVL.

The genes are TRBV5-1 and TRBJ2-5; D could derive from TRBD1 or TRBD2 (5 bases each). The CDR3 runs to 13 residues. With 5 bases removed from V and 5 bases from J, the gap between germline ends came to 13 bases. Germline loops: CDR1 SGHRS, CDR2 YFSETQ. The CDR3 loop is CASRRGEGETQYF. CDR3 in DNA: TGCGCCAGCAGAAGAGGGGAAGGGGAGACCCAGTACTTC.

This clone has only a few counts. The CDR3 nucleotides are TGCGCCAGCAGGTCGACGGATGGCTACACCTTC. Residues: CASRSTDGYTF. The V and J genes are TRBV5-1 and TRBJ1-2; unclear D gene. CDR3 length: 11 amino acids. V lost 5 bases to trimming and J lost 6 bases, with 8 bases between them. The germline V gene encodes CDR1 SGHRS and CDR2 YFSETQ.

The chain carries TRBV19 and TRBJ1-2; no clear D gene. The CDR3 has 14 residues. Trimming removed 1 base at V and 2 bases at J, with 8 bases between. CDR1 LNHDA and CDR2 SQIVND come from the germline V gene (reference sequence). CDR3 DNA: TGTGCCAGTAGTATAGTCGGCGGCAACTATGGCTACACCTTC. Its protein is CASSIVGGNYGYTF.

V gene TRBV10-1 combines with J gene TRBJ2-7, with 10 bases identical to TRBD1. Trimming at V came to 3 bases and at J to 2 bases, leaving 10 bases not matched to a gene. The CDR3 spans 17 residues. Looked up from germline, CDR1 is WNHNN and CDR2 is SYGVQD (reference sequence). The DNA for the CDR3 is TGCGCCAGCAGTGAAGCCCCTGACAGGGGGCCCCCCTACGAGCAGTACTTC. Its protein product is CASSEAPDRGPPYEQYF.

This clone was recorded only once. This chain's CDR3 is CASSPSRDTYEQYF. The CDR3 DNA is TGTGCCAGCTCACCTTCTCGGGACACCTACGAGCAGTACTTC. The V call is TRBV18, the J call TRBJ2-7; tentative D call: TRBD1 (6 bases). The CDR3 consists of 14 residues. V lost 3 bases, J lost 2 bases, and 11 bases lay in between. Germline V lookup: CDR1 KGHSH, CDR2 LQKENI.

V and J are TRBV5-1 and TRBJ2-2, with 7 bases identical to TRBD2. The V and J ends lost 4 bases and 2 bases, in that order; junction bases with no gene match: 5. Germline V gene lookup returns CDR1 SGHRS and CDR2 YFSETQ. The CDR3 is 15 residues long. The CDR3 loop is CASSGGLSNTGELFF. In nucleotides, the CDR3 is TGCGCCAGCAGCGGGGGACTATCAAACACCGGGGAGCTGTTTTTT. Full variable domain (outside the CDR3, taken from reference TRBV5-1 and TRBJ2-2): KAGVTQTPRYLIKTRGQQVTLSCSPISGHRSVSWYQQTPGQGLQFLFEYFSETQRNKGNFPGRFSGRQFSNSRSEMNVSTLELGDSALYLCASSGGLSNTGELFFGEGSRLTVL.

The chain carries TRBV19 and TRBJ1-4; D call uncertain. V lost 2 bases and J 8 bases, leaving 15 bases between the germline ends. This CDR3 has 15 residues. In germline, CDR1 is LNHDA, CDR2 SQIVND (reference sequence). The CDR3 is CASSISPVSGEKLFF. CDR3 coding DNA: TGTGCCAGTAGTATATCCCCCGTGAGTGGGGAAAAACTGTTTTTT.

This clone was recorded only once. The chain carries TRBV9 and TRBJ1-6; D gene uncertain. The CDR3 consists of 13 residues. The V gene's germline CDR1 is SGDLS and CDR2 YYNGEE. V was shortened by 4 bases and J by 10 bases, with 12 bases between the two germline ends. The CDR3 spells CASSSMAYSPLHF. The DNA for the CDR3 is TGTGCCAGCAGCTCTATGGCGTACTCACCCCTCCACTTT.

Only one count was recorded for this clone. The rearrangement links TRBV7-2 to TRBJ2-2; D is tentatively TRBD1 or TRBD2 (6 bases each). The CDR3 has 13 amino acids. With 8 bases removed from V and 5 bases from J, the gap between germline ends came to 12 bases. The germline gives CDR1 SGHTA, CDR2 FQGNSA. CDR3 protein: CASSEGGTGELFF. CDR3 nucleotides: TGTGCCAGCTCCGAAGGGGGGACCGGGGAGCTGTTTTTT.

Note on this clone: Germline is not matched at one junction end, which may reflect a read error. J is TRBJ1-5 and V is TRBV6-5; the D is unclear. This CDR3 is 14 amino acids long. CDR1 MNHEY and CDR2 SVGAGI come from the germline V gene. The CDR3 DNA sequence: TGTGCCAGCACCCTGGAAAAAGGGTTCCAGCTCCAGCATTTT. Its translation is CASTLEKGFQLQHF.

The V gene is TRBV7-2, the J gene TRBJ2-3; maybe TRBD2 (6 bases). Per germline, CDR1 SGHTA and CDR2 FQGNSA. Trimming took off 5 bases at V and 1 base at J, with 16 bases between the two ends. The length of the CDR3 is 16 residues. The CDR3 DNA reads TGTGCCAGCAGCAGATGGAGGGGTTTTGGCACAGATACGCAGTATTTT. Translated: CASSRWRGFGTDTQYF.

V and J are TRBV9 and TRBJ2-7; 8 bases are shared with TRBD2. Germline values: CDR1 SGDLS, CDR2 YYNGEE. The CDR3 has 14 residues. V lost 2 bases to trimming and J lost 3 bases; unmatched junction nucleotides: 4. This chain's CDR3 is CASSVAGGDYEQYF. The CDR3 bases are TGTGCCAGCAGCGTGGCGGGGGGAGACTACGAGCAGTACTTC.